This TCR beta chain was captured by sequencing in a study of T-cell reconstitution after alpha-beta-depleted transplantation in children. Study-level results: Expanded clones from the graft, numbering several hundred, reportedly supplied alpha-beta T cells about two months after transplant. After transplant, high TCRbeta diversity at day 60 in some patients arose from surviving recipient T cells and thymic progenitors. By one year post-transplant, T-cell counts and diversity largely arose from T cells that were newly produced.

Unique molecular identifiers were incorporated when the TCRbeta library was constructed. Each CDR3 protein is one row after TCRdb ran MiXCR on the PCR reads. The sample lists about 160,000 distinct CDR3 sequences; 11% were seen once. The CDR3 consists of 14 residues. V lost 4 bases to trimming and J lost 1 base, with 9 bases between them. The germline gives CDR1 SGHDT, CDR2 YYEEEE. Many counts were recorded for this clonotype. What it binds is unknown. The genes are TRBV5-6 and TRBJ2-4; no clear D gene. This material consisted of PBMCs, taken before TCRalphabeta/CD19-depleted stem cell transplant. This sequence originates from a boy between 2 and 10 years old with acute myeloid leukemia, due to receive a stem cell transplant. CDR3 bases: TGTGCCAGCAGCCCCTGGACGGCCAAAAACATTCAGTACTTC. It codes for CASSPWTAKNIQYF.